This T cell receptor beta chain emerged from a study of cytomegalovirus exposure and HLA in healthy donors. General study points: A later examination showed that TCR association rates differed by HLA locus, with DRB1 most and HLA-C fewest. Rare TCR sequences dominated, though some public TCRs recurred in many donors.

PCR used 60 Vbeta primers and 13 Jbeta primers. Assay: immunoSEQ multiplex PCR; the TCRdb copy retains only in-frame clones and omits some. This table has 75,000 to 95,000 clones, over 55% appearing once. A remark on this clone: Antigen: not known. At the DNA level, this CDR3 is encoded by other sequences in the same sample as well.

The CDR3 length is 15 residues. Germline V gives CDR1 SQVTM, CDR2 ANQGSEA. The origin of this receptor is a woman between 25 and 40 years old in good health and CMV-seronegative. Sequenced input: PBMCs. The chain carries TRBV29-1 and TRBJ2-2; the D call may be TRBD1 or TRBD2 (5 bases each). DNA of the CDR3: TGCAGTGTTAAAGAGGGGTTGGCGGGCACCGGGGAGCTGTTTTTT. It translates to CSVKEGLAGTGELFF.